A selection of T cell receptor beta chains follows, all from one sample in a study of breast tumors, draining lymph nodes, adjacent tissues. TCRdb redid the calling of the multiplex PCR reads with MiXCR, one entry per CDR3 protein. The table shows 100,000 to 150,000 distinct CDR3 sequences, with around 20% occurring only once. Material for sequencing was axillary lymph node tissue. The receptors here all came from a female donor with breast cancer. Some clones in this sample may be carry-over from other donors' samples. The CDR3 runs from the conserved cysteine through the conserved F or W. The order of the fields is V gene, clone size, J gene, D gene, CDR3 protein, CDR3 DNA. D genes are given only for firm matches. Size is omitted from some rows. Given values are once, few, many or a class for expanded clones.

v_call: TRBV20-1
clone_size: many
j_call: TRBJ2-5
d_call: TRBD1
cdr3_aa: CSARPGQKLEETQYF
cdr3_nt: TGCAGTGCTAGACCGGGACAGAAATTAGAGGAGACCCAGTACTTC

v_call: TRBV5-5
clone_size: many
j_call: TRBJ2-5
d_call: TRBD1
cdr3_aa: CASSLGQGVETQYF
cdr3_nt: TGTGCCAGCAGCTTGGGACAGGGTGTAGAGACCCAGTACTTC

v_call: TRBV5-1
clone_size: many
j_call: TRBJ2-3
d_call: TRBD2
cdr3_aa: CASSLERGGESTDTQYF
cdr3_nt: TGCGCCAGCAGCTTGGAGCGGGGGGGGGAGAGCACAGATACGCAGTATTTT

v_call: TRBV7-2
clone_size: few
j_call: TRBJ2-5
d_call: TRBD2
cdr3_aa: CASSPRGGGLKTQYF
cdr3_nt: TGTGCCAGCAGCCCCCGGGGGGGGGGGTTGAAGACCCAGTACTTC

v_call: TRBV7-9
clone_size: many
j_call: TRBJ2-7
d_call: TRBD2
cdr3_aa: CASRSTSGYEQYF
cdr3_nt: TGTGCCAGCAGGTCAACTAGCGGCTACGAGCAGTACTTC

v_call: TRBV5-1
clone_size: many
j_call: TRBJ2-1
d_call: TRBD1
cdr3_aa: CASNDRGPYNEQFF
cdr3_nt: TGCGCCAGCAACGACAGGGGACCCTACAATGAGCAGTTCTTC

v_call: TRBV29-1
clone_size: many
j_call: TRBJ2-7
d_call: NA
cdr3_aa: CSVVGSYEQYF
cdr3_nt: TGCAGCGTTGTCGGCTCCTACGAGCAGTACTTC

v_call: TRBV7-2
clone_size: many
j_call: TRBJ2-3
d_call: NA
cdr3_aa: CASSPRVTDTQYF
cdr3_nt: TGTGCCAGCAGCCCTAGGGTCACAGATACGCAGTATTTT

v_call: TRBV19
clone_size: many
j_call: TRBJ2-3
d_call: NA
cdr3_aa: CASSVGQTGTDTQYF
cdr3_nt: TGTGCCAGTAGTGTCGGACAGACCGGCACAGATACGCAGTATTTT

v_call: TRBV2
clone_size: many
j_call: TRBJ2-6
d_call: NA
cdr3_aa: CASSEAYTQAGSGANVLTF
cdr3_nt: TGTGCCAGCAGTGAAGCGTATACCCAAGCTGGCTCTGGGGCCAACGTCCTGACTTTC

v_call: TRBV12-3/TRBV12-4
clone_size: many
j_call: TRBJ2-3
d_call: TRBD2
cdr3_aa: CTSRSGTRVSTDTQYF
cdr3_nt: TGTACCAGCAGGTCCGGGACTAGGGTTAGCACAGATACGCAGTATTTT

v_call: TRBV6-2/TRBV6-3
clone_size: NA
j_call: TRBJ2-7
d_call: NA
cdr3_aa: CASSPFWKKGYEQNF
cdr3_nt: TGTGCCAGCTCACCCTTCTGGAAGAAAGGCTACGAGCAGAACTTC

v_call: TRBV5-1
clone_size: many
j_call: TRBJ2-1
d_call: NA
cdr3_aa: CASSGGDGYNEQFF
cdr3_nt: TGCGCCAGCAGCGGCGGTGACGGTTACAATGAGCAGTTCTTC

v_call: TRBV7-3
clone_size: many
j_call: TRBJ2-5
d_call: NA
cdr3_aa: CASSPGPDQETQYF
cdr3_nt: TGTGCCAGCAGCCCCGGGCCAGACCAAGAGACCCAGTACTTC

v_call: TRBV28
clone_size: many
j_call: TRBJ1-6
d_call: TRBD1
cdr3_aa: CASSPPDRDGSPLHF
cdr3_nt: TGTGCCAGCAGCCCCCCCGACAGGGATGGGTCACCCCTCCACTTT

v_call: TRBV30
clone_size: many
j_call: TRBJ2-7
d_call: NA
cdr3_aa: CAWNRDTYEQYF
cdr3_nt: TGTGCCTGGAACAGGGATACCTACGAGCAGTACTTC

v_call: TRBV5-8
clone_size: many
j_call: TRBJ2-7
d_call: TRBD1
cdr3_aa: CASSLPDRGFEEQYF
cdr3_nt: TGTGCCAGCAGCCTACCGGACAGGGGGTTCGAGGAGCAGTACTTC

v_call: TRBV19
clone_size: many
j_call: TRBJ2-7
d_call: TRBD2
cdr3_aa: CASSGLAGAYEQYF
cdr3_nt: TGTGCCAGTAGTGGGCTAGCGGGAGCCTACGAGCAGTACTTC

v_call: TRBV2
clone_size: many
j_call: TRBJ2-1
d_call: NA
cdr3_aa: CASSEQGTYNEQFF
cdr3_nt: TGTGCCAGCAGTGAACAGGGGACCTACAATGAGCAGTTCTTC

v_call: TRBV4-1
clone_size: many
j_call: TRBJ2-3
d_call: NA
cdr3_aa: CASSQAGRGASTDTQYF
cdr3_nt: TGCGCCAGCAGCCAAGCAGGGCGGGGAGCTAGCACAGATACGCAGTATTTT

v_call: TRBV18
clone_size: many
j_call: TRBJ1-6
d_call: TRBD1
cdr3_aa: CASSQDRGWNSPLHF
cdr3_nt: TGTGCCAGCTCGCAGGACAGGGGTTGGAATTCACCCCTCCACTTT

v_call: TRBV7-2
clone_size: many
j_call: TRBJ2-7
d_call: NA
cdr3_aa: CASSLSGDLYEQYF
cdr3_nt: TGTGCCAGCAGCTTGTCAGGGGACCTTTACGAGCAGTACTTC

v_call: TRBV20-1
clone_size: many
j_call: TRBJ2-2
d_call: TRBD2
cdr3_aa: CSAKREYTGELFF
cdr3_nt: TGCAGTGCCAAGCGGGAGTACACCGGGGAGCTGTTTTTT

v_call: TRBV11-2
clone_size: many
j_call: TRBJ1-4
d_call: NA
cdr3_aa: CASSLDTAGRVEKLFF
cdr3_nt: TGTGCCAGCAGCTTAGATACGGCAGGGCGCGTCGAAAAACTGTTTTTT

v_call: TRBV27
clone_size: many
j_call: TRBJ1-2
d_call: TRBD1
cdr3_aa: CASSLGGTANYGYTF
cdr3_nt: TGTGCCAGCAGTTTGGGGGGGACAGCGAACTATGGCTACACCTTC

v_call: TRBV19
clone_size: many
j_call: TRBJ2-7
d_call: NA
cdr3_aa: CASSMGTMSGEQYF
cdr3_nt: TGTGCCAGTAGTATGGGGACCATGTCTGGCGAGCAGTACTTC

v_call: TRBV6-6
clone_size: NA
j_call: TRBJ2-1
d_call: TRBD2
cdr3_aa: CASSYEGLADNEQFF
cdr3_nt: TGTGCCAGCAGTTACGAGGGACTAGCGGACAATGAGCAGTTCTTC

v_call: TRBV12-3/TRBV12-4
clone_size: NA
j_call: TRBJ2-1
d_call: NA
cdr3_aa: CATRPVAASYNEQFF
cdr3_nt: TGTGCCACCCGGCCGGTAGCGGCCTCCTACAATGAGCAGTTCTTC

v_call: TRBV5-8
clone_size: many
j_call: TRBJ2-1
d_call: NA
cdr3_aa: CASTLQGLPHNEQFF
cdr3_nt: TGTGCCAGCACCCTGCAGGGATTACCACACAATGAGCAGTTCTTC

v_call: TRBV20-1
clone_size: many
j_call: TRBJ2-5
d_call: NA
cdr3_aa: CSAGRDTGMQTQYF
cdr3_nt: TGCAGTGCAGGAAGGGACACAGGGATGCAGACCCAGTACTTC

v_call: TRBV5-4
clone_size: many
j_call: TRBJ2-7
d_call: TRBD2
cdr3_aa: CASSEGGLAGLHEQYF
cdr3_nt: TGTGCCAGCAGCGAAGGAGGACTAGCGGGATTACACGAGCAGTACTTC

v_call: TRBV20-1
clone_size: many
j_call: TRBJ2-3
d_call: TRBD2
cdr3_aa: CSARLAGSTDTQYF
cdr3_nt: TGCAGTGCTCGACTAGCGGGGAGCACAGATACGCAGTATTTT

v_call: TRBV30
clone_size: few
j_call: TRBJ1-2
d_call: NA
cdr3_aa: CAWSVGGADYGYTF
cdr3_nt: TGTGCCTGGAGTGTAGGGGGAGCAGACTATGGCTACACCTTC

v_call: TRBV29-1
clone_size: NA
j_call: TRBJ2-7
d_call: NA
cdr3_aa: CSVVRDGTYEQYF
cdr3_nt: TGCAGCGTTGTGCGGGACGGTACCTACGAGCAGTACTTC

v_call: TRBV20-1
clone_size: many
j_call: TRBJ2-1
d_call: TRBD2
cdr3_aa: CSAWTSGRSAYNEQFF
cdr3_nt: TGCAGTGCTTGGACTAGCGGGAGGTCTGCCTACAATGAGCAGTTCTTC

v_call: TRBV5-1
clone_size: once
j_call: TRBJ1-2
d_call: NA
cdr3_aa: CASRTDKVRNYGYTF
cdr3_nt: TGCGCCAGCAGGACAGACAAGGTCCGTAACTATGGCTACACCTTC

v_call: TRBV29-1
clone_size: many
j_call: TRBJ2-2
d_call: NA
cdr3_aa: CSARGGSLDTGELFF
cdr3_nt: TGCAGCGCCCGGGGCGGCTCTTTGGACACCGGGGAGCTGTTTTTT

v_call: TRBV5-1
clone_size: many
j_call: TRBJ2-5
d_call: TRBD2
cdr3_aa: CASRLTSGQETQYF
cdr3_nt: TGCGCCAGCCGCTTAACTAGCGGCCAAGAGACCCAGTACTTC

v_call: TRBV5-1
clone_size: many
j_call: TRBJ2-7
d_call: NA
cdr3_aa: CASSLDNPISYEQYF
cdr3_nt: TGCGCCAGCAGCTTGGACAACCCAATCTCCTACGAGCAGTACTTC

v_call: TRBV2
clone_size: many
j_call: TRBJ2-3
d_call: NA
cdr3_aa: CASRWGGPQTDTQYF
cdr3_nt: TGTGCCAGCAGGTGGGGGGGGCCTCAAACAGATACGCAGTATTTT

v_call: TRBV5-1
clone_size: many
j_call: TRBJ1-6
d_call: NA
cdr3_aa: CASSLGSPLDLTLHF
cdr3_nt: TGCGCCAGCAGCTTGGGCAGCCCCCTAGATTTAACCCTCCACTTT